The rows below give T cell receptor beta chains drawn from one sample of a study of blood T cells in healthy people across ages. Using its own MiXCR run on the 5' RACE reads, TCRdb lists one record per CDR3 protein. The sample has about 800,000 distinct CDR3 sequences, roughly 25% seen once. This sample also belongs to another study, concerning T cells of mothers and their children.

Input material: blood. The receptors shown here come from a boy aged 5 to 17 in good health. CDR3s include the opening cysteine and the closing phenylalanine or tryptophan. The D gene is left open where the match is weak. Clone size is shown for a subset of rows, as once, few, many or a class of expanded clone.

TRBJ2-5 - - TRBV3-1 TGTGCCAGCAGCCAATTCCGGACAGCAGAGAAAGAGACCCAGTACTTC CASSQFRTAEKETQYF
TRBJ2-3 - - TRBV10-3 TGTGCCATCAGTGAGTCAGCGCAGGACACAGATACGCAGTATTTT CAISESAQDTDTQYF
TRBJ2-1 - TRBD2 TRBV12-3/TRBV12-4 TGTGCCAGCAGAACCGGGACTAGCGCTAACAATGAGCAGTTCTTC CASRTGTSANNEQFF
TRBJ2-7 few - TRBV29-1 TGCAGCGTTGAGGTCGGTGGGGTACCCCAATACGAGCAGTACTTC CSVEVGGVPQYEQYF
TRBJ1-5 few TRBD1 TRBV20-1 TGCAGTGCTAGTCCGGCCAGGGGGTTTCAGCCCCAGCATTTT CSASPARGFQPQHF
TRBJ2-6 - TRBD1 TRBV11-2 TGTGCCAGCTTAGGCTCCCGACAGGGGGCTTCAGGGGCCAACGTCCTGACTTTC CASLGSRQGASGANVLTF
TRBJ1-2 few TRBD1 TRBV7-2 TGTGCCAGCAGCTTGGGACAGGGGAATACGGGCTACACCTTC CASSLGQGNTGYTF
TRBJ1-2 few - TRBV6-6 TGTGCCAGCCTGGGGACCGTTAATAACTATGGCTACACCTTC CASLGTVNNYGYTF
TRBJ2-3 - TRBD1 TRBV28 TGTGCCAGCAGTGACCCGGGACAGGGGTCAGATACGCAGTATTTT CASSDPGQGSDTQYF
TRBJ2-1 few - TRBV27 TGTGCCAGCAGTGTCCTGAGCTCCTACAATGAGCAGTTCTTC CASSVLSSYNEQFF
TRBJ2-3 few TRBD2 TRBV4-3 TGCGCCAGCAGCCAAGAGGTCAAGCGGGGGGTCTCGGATACGCAGTATTTT CASSQEVKRGVSDTQYF
TRBJ2-1 few - TRBV29-1 TGCAGCGTTGACCGAAGCTCCTACAATGAGCAGTTCTTC CSVDRSSYNEQFF
TRBJ2-2 - - TRBV9 TGTGCCAGCAGCGGTGGACAGAACACCGGGGAGCTGTTTTTT CASSGGQNTGELFF
TRBJ2-7 - - TRBV5-5 TGTGCCAGCAGCCCTGCGACAGGCTTCGAGCAGTACTTC CASSPATGFEQYF
TRBJ2-3 few TRBD1 TRBV6-5 TGTGCCAGCAGTTACATGGGGACAGGGATAAGCACAGATACGCAGTATTTT CASSYMGTGISTDTQYF
TRBJ2-2 once - TRBV3-1 TGTGCCAGCAGCCCGACAGGACTAAAGAATACCGGGGAGCTGTTTTTT CASSPTGLKNTGELFF
TRBJ2-2 many - TRBV29-1 TGCAGCGTTGTTGACGGACGCACCGGGGAGCTGTTTTTT CSVVDGRTGELFF
TRBJ2-5 few TRBD2 TRBV2 TGTGCCAGCAGGTTGGGACTAGCTGACGAGACCCAGTACTTC CASRLGLADETQYF
TRBJ1-5 - - TRBV7-9 TGTGCCAGCACAACGGGGGGTCTGCCCCAGCATTTT CASTTGGLPQHF
TRBJ2-2 - - TRBV7-9 TGTGCCAGCAGCTCCCCCGGAGGGCCAGGAGACACCGGGGAGCTGTTTTTT CASSSPGGPGDTGELFF
TRBJ1-3 - - TRBV7-6 TGTGCCAGCAGCTTAGTAGGGACCCCGGAAAACACCATATATTTT CASSLVGTPENTIYF
TRBJ1-1 few TRBD1 TRBV20-1 TGCAGTGCTAGAGCCCGACAGGGGGTGTCCATGAACACTGAAGCTTTCTTT CSARARQGVSMNTEAFF
TRBJ2-1 - - TRBV21-1 TGTGCCAGCAGTCGGAGGTCTGCCTCCTACAATGAGCAGTTCTTC CASSRRSASYNEQFF
TRBJ2-7 many TRBD2 TRBV4-3 TGTGCCAGCAGTCCAGGGACTAGCGGCACCTACGAGCAGTACTTC CASSPGTSGTYEQYF
TRBJ1-2 few TRBD1 TRBV5-1 TGCGCCAGCAGCCTGGGACAGCAACATGGCTACACCTTC CASSLGQQHGYTF
TRBJ2-5 - TRBD1 TRBV28 TGTGCCAGCAGTTTTGGCCCCGGGACAGGTGATCAAGAGACCCAGTACTTC CASSFGPGTGDQETQYF
TRBJ2-7 few TRBD2 TRBV20-1 TGCAGTGCTAGAGATCTAACTAGCGGGAGGGCCTCCTACGAGCAGTACTTC CSARDLTSGRASYEQYF
TRBJ1-4 - - TRBV5-5 TGTGCCAGCAGCTTGGATGCGGGGCACCCTGACGAAAAACTGTTTTTT CASSLDAGHPDEKLFF
TRBJ2-5 - - TRBV6-1 TGTGCCAGCAGTGAAGTAGAGACCATGCTTATGGAGACCCAGTACTTC CASSEVETMLMETQYF
TRBJ2-3 few - TRBV5-1 TGCGCCAGCAGCTTGGGGGACTTCACAGATACGCAGTATTTT CASSLGDFTDTQYF
TRBJ2-7 few - TRBV12-3/TRBV12-4 TGTGCCAGCAGTTACGAGGGAGCGGGCGGCGAGCAGTACTTC CASSYEGAGGEQYF
TRBJ2-1 - - TRBV7-2 TGTGCCAGCAGCTTAGGTGGCAGCAACAATGAGCAGTTCTTC CASSLGGSNNEQFF
TRBJ2-3 few TRBD1 TRBV10-3 TGTGCCATCAGGGAAGGGACAGGGTCAGATACGCAGTATTTT CAIREGTGSDTQYF
TRBJ2-1 few - TRBV27 TGTGCCAGCAGTTTATCGTCGGGGTTGCAGCAGTTCTTC CASSLSSGLQQFF
TRBJ2-7 - - TRBV7-2 TGTGCCAGCAGCATAGGGACTCTCTACGAGCAGTACTTC CASSIGTLYEQYF
TRBJ2-4 - - TRBV20-1 TGCAGTGCTAGAGATCTTAGGGGCCCATCGGACATTCAGTACTTC CSARDLRGPSDIQYF
TRBJ2-3 few TRBD1 TRBV4-1 TGCGCCAGCAGCCAAGACCCTACAGGGGGCCTAACAGATACGCAGTATTTT CASSQDPTGGLTDTQYF
TRBJ2-1 - - TRBV7-9 TGTGCCAGCAGCTCACAAACCATTGGCCATGAGCAGTTCTTC CASSSQTIGHEQFF
TRBJ1-2 - - TRBV6-2/TRBV6-3 TGTGCCAGCAGTATCCCCGGACACCTATCTAACTATGGCCACACCTTC CASSIPGHLSNYGHTF
TRBJ2-7 few - TRBV10-3 TGTGCCATCAGGGCGGGACAGCCCTACGAGCAGTACTTC CAIRAGQPYEQYF
TRBJ2-7 - - TRBV5-1 TGCGCCAGCAGCGAAGGGACACTAAGTCCCTCCTACGAGCAGTACTTC CASSEGTLSPSYEQYF
TRBJ2-7 - - TRBV4-3 TGCGCCAGCTCGACTGGGGTGGTGGGTCCCTACGAGCAGTACTTC CASSTGVVGPYEQYF
TRBJ2-5 few - TRBV27 TGTGCCAGCAGTCATACCGCCTGGGCTAGCAGAAACCAAGAGACCCAGTACTTC CASSHTAWASRNQETQYF
TRBJ2-2 few - TRBV29-1 TGCAGCGTCTATGACAGTAACACCGGGGAGCTGTTTTTT CSVYDSNTGELFF
TRBJ1-2 few - TRBV21-1 TGTGCCAGCAAGAACAGGGTATACCCCACGTCTTGTGGCTACACCTTC CASKNRVYPTSCGYTF
TRBJ2-1 - TRBD2 TRBV28 TGTGCCAGCAGTTTTCTGGATGGGGGGGTCTACAATGAGCAGTTCTTC CASSFLDGGVYNEQFF
TRBJ2-3 - TRBD2 TRBV12-3/TRBV12-4 TGTGCCAGCAGTTTGTTTAGCCGGGAGGACACAGATACGCAGTATTTT CASSLFSREDTDTQYF
TRBJ1-2 few TRBD1 TRBV12-3/TRBV12-4 TGTGCCAGCAGTTTAGGGGGACAGCGACTCTATGGCTACACCTTC CASSLGGQRLYGYTF
TRBJ1-5 - TRBD1 TRBV12-3/TRBV12-4 TGTGCCAGCAGCAACACGGACAGGCCCGACCAGCATTTT CASSNTDRPDQHF
TRBJ2-1 - TRBD1 TRBV2 TGTGCCAGCCTATTAGGACAGGGACCCTACAATGAGCAGTTCTTC CASLLGQGPYNEQFF
TRBJ2-5 few - TRBV12-3/TRBV12-4 TGTGCCAGCAGTTTAGTAGGTGCCCGGAGGGAGACCCAGTACTTC CASSLVGARRETQYF
TRBJ2-7 few TRBD1 TRBV18 TGTGCCAGCTCACCAGCACAGGGGGCTGGCGAGCAGTACTTC CASSPAQGAGEQYF
TRBJ2-3 few TRBD1 TRBV4-3 TGCGCCAGCAGCCAAGACGGGACAGGGGGCATTAGTAGCACAGATACGCAGTATTTT CASSQDGTGGISSTDTQYF
TRBJ1-2 few - TRBV29-1 TGCAGCGCGGTCAGCCTCTATGGCTACACCTTC CSAVSLYGYTF
TRBJ1-1 - TRBD1 TRBV6-2/TRBV6-3 TGTGCCAGCAGTAACTCGCAGGGGGCTGAAGCTTTCTTT CASSNSQGAEAFF
TRBJ1-4 - - TRBV21-1 TGTGCCAGCAGACAGACGACAGGGGATAATGAAAAACTGTTTTTT CASRQTTGDNEKLFF
TRBJ2-7 few - TRBV20-1 TGCAGTGCTAGGCTGGCTGGTGAGCAGTACTTC CSARLAGEQYF
TRBJ1-1 few - TRBV5-1 TGCGCCAGCAGCTTGACTTCCCTGAACACTGAAGCTTTCTTT CASSLTSLNTEAFF
TRBJ2-3 - TRBD2 TRBV5-1 TGCGCCAGCAGCCCCAGACCGGGGGGAGGCACAGATACGCAGTATTTT CASSPRPGGGTDTQYF
TRBJ1-1 few - TRBV11-2 TGTGCCAGCAGCTTAGAAACAGCCCCTGAAGCTTTCTTT CASSLETAPEAFF